These 14 T cell receptor beta chains were sequenced from one sample in a study of graft-versus-host responses after intestinal transplantation. The antigens these receptors bind are not known. Sequenced by immunoSEQ multiplex PCR; TCRdb stores in-frame clones only, minus some. The sample includes approximately 120,000 clones, roughly nine tenths of them seen just once. The sample consisted of unstimulated CD4+ T cells sorted from spleen or lymph node cells, taken before intestinal transplant. All receptors come from a human donor who received an intestinal transplant.

This chain links TRBV7-9 with TRBJ2-3, with D uncertain. Between the trimmed V and J ends, which lost 6 bases and 0 bases, there was a span of 4 bases. CDR3 size: 12 residues. Germline lookup yields CDR1 SEHNR and CDR2 FQNEAQ (reference sequence). CDR3: CASRDSTDTQYF. CDR3 DNA sequence: TGTGCCAGCAGGGACAGCACAGATACGCAGTATTTT.

This chain joins TRBV4-2 and TRBJ2-7; D is unresolved. V lost 4 bases and J 6 bases, leaving 13 bases between the germline ends. Germline assignment: CDR1 LGHNA and CDR2 YNFKEQ. CDR3 length: 13 amino acids. As DNA, the CDR3 is TGTGCCAGCAGCCTCAACGATTTCGTCGAGCAGTACTTC. Encoded protein: CASSLNDFVEQYF.

In regard to this clone: One junction end does not reproduce the germline sequence, and a read error may be involved. J is TRBJ2-1 and V is TRBV2, with no clear D. CDR1 is SNHLY and CDR2 is FYNNEI in the germline V gene. This CDR3 is built from 15 residues. The CDR3 DNA reads as TGTGCCAGCAATGAAAGGCAGAGCTCCTACAATGAGCAGTTCTTC. As protein: CASNERQSSYNEQFF.

The chain uses TRBV10-1 and TRBJ2-3; D unclear. Germline V gene data show CDR1 as WNHNN and CDR2 as SYGVQD (reference sequence). This CDR3 comprises 13 residues. The germline V and J ends were trimmed by 4 bases and 2 bases, with 7 bases remaining between them. The CDR3 nucleotides read TGCGCCAGCAGTGGTCAGGTCACAGATACGCAGTATTTT. It yields the protein CASSGQVTDTQYF.

The chain has TRBV29-1 and TRBJ1-6, with TRBD1 as a possible D gene (6 bases). V gave up 4 bases and J gave up 10 bases, with 14 bases separating them. From germline, CDR1 is SQVTM and CDR2 ANQGSEA. This CDR3 region has 13 residues. As DNA, the CDR3 is TGCAGCGTTGGAGAGGGGGGCAGATCACCCCTCCACTTT. As protein: CSVGEGGRSPLHF.

The rearrangement joins TRBV9 to TRBJ2-5; D possibly corresponds to TRBD1 (5 bases). The V gene lost 2 bases and the J gene lost 5 bases, with 10 bases spanning the gap. The CDR3 is 13 residues long. Germline V gene sequence: CDR1 SGDLS, CDR2 YYNGEE. The CDR3: CASSVSGRETQYF. CDR3 DNA: TGTGCCAGCAGCGTTTCAGGGCGCGAGACCCAGTACTTC. The whole variable domain, filled in from reference TRBV9 and TRBJ2-5, reads DSGVTQTPKHLITATGQRVTLRCSPRSGDLSVYWYQQSLDQGLQFLIQYYNGEERAKGNILERFSAQQFPDLHSELNLSSLELGDSALYFCASSVSGRETQYFGPGTRLLVL.

This chain connects TRBV12-5 to TRBJ2-7; D unclear. The CDR3 has 11 residues. Germline V gene data show CDR1 as LGHNT and CDR2 as FRNRAP. The V end lost 4 bases, the J end lost 3 bases, and 4 bases lay between the germline ends. CDR3 region: CASGSLYEQYF. The CDR3 DNA reads TGTGCTAGTGGTTCTCTCTACGAGCAGTACTTC.

This clone was recorded a few times. V gene TRBV7-9 combines with J gene TRBJ2-7, with 9 bases lining up with TRBD1. After removal of 5 bases from V and 9 bases from J, the junction contained 11 bases not matched to a gene. Germline loops: CDR1 SEHNR, CDR2 FQNEAQ (reference sequence). The CDR3 extends over 14 amino acids. The CDR3 bases are TGTGCCAGCAGCACGGGGACAGGGATTGGTGGGCAGTACTTC. Translating gives CASSTGTGIGGQYF.

This rearrangement joins TRBV27 to TRBJ1-5; D may be TRBD1 (5 bases). The CDR3 extends over 17 amino acids. CDR1 is MNHEY, CDR2 SMNVEV, per germline (reference sequence). With 6 bases removed from V and 0 bases from J, the gap between germline ends came to 18 bases. CDR3 nucleotide sequence: TGTGCCAGCAGGGCCGGACAATACGCATATAGCAATCAGCCCCAGCATTTT. Translation gives CASRAGQYAYSNQPQHF.

This chain connects TRBV6-5 to TRBJ2-7; TRBD2 matches at 7 bases. V was pared by 5 bases and J by 2 bases, with 9 bases of the junction left unmatched. CDR1 and CDR2 from the germline V gene are MNHEY and SVGAGI. This CDR3 comprises 15 residues. The CDR3 loop is CASSKQGRGAYEQYF. The CDR3, as DNA: TGTGCCAGCAGTAAACAAGGACGGGGGGCCTACGAGCAGTACTTC.

The J gene is TRBJ2-7, the V gene TRBV7-2; 10 nucleotides align to TRBD2. Trimming at V came to 2 bases and at J to 3 bases, leaving 10 bases not matched to a gene. Germline CDR1 SGHTA, CDR2 FQGNSA. This CDR3 has 17 residues. This CDR3 is CASSLTALAGDYYEQYF. The CDR3 nucleotides read TGTGCCAGCAGCTTAACGGCGCTAGCGGGGGACTACTACGAGCAGTACTTC.

The chain couples TRBV5-1 to TRBJ2-5; possibly TRBD2 for D (7 bases). Trimming took off 2 bases at V and 5 bases at J, with 13 bases between the two ends. CDR1 SGHRS and CDR2 YFSETQ come from the germline V gene. CDR3 length: 14 amino acids. This CDR3 is CASSLTGGRETQYF. Written as DNA, the CDR3 is TGCGCCAGCAGCTTAACGGGGGGCAGGGAGACCCAGTACTTC.

J is TRBJ2-5 and V is TRBV5-1, with TRBD2 matching 15 bases. The CDR3 extends over 16 amino acids. From germline, CDR1 is SGHRS and CDR2 YFSETQ. Trimming at V came to 3 bases and at J to 4 bases, leaving 4 bases not matched to a gene. In DNA form, the CDR3 reads TGCGCCAGCAGCTCCCGGACTAGCGGGGGGGCAGAGACCCAGTACTTC. This sequence encodes CASSSRTSGGAETQYF.

V gene TRBV9 combines with J gene TRBJ1-2, with D hard to call. Trimming cost V 0 bases and J 8 bases, with 20 bases left between them. The germline CDR1 and CDR2 sequences are SGDLS and YYNGEE. This CDR3 has 16 residues. CDR3 in amino acids: CASSVASSSDPWGYTF. The CDR3 bases are TGTGCCAGCAGCGTAGCTTCATCGTCGGACCCCTGGGGCTACACCTTC.